This T cell receptor (beta chain) was sequenced during a study of shared clonotypes between healthy human individuals. Study observations and caveats: Of the naive CD4 clonotypes, roughly 5.2% were shared across several donors.

The germline V gene encodes CDR1 MDHEN and CDR2 SYDVKM. The ends were cut back, 5 bases at V and 5 bases at J, with 6 bases in the middle. There are 11 residues in the CDR3. With regard to this clone: Its matching antigen is unknown. The same CDR3 can be traced to other DNA sequences in this sample.

Participating donors were healthy, HIV-negative adults free of recent acute infections or vaccinations. The assay was carried out at the deep level. In the authors' workflow: Because ImmunoSEQ provided only junction sequences with no quality scores, the filtering differed. The protocol was immunoSEQ multiplex PCR, while the TCRdb copy is restricted to in-frame clones and leaves out a portion. The D gene and trimming were derived from the DNA, and the V and J assignments and clone size from that table. The table lists approximately 2.5 million clones, 93% of them singletons, with about 0.38% in the top ten.

This TCR derives from a man between 18 and 35 years old in good health. Some clones in this sample may be carry-over from other donors' samples. Sequences were obtained from naive CD4+ T cells from PBMCs. Noted subset: CD45RA+ positively selected. The gene calls are TRBV28 and TRBJ2-5; weak D call: TRBD1 (5 bases). The CDR3 DNA follows: TGTGCCAGCAGTAAGGGGGAGACCCAGTACTTC. As protein: CASSKGETQYF.